The T cell receptor beta chain described here comes from a study of T-cell reconstitution after alpha-beta-depleted transplantation in children (dated by TCRdb to the mid-2010s). Regarding the research as a whole: The study quantitatively tracked T-cell immune reconstitution after TCRalphabeta/CD19-depleted allogeneic hematopoietic cell transplantation in children using TCR repertoire profiling. Here is what the overall study found, with its caveats: The frequencies of hyperexpanded clones fell over the following months, and after one year, T-cell counts and TCRbeta diversity were mostly attributed to newly produced T cells. Apparently early alphabetaT-cell count recovery about two months after transplant reportedly relied on only several hundred rapidly expanded clones derived from non-depleted graft cells. The high TCRbeta diversity at day 60 in some patients was ascribed to recipient T cells and intrathymic progenitors that had survived conditioning.

Read against the paper, the sample's treatment or condition label means: allogeneic hematopoietic cell transplantation with graft depleted of TCRalphabeta T cells and CD19 B cells. The children who served as transplant recipients had been given grafts of TCRalphabeta/CD19-depleted allogeneic hematopoietic cells. This clonotype was recorded a few times. Which antigen it targets is not known. No much larger clone is present one base from it, and per-base qualities are unavailable. CDR1 and CDR2, looked up from the germline V gene, are SQVTM and ANQGSEA. V gives up 3 bases and J gives up 3 bases, and the segment between their germline ends measures 21 bases. The CDR3 measures 17 amino acids from cysteine to phenylalanine. Only CDR3 DNA is held: 51 bases, read in frame from base 1. Library prep was done by PCR. These reads were obtained on an Illumina HiSeq 2500. TCR library preparation used molecular barcoding, with unique molecular identifiers applied to normalize quantification of the TCRbeta repertoire. Through fastp at Q25 and MiXCR, TCRdb rebuilt clones from the public reads, retaining in-frame beta chains. Rows with a matching CDR3 protein are joined into one entry that keeps the most common DNA and genes. The sample has about a million distinct CDR3 sequences on record, about 29% of them singletons. Together, the top ten hold around 30% of the sample.

The specimen was PBMCs, mostly from graft donor cells, collected 360 days after TCRalphabeta/CD19-depleted stem cell transplant. The chain employs TRBV29-1 and TRBJ1-3; tentative D gene TRBD1, with 5 bases matching. This clonotype was sampled from a boy in the first two years of life who had a stem cell transplant for SCID, so the T cells may come from the graft donor. CDR3 protein: CSVEGRGDPPNGNTIYF. The nucleotides are TGCAGCGTTGAGGGCAGAGGGGACCCCCCCAATGGAAACACCATATATTTT.